This T cell receptor (beta chain) was identified in a study of T cell changes during pregnancy in multiple sclerosis. V trimming: 6 bases; J trimming: 6 bases; junction bases outside the gene matches: 6. The CDR3 consists of 13 residues. Germline V gives CDR1 MDHEN, CDR2 SYDVKM. The assay was immunoSEQ multiplex PCR, and TCRdb's table has in-frame clones only and misses some. The sample carries tens of thousands of clones, 80% to 95% recorded once. V usage is TRBV28 and J usage is TRBJ1-2; TRBD1 matches at 8 bases. This clonotype originated in a female donor in good health, enrolled as a control in a pregnancy study. The sample in question was CD4+ T cells from peripheral blood mononuclear cells, obtained after pregnancy. CDR3 DNA sequence: TGTGCCAGCAGAGCAGGGGGCTCCCATGGCTACACCTTC. Translated: CASRAGGSHGYTF.